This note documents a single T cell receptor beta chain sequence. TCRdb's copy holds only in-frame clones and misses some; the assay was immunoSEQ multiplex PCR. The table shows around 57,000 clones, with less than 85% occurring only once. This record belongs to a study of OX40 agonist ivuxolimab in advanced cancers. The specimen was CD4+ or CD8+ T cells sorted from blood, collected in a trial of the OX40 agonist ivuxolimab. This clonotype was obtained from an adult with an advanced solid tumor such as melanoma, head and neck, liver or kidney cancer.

CDR3 protein: CASKGGTDTQYF. The CDR3 DNA reads as TGTGCCAGCAAGGGGGGGACAGATACGCAGTATTTT. V gene TRBV6-6 combines with J gene TRBJ2-3; possible D gene TRBD2, 7 bases. The germline gives CDR1 MNHNY, CDR2 SVGAGI (reference sequence). This CDR3 spans 12 amino acids. V shed 7 bases and J shed 3 bases, with 8 bases lying between them.